These 11 T cell receptor beta chains came from one sample sequenced in a study of cytomegalovirus exposure and HLA in healthy donors. PCR amplification relied on 60 Vbeta primers (plus 13 Jbeta primers). Profiling relied on immunoSEQ multiplex PCR, and the TCRdb table lists in-frame clones only, not all of them. The data show some 78,000 clones, with approximately 70% seen just once and 11% held by the top ten. The specimen sequenced was PBMCs. The receptor source for this set is a woman between 35 and 50 years old in good health and CMV-seropositive.

The rearrangement uses TRBV27 and TRBJ2-1, with 9 nucleotides matching TRBD2. Germline V gene lookup returns CDR1 MNHEY and CDR2 SMNVEV (reference sequence). CDR3 length: 14 amino acids. After removal of 2 bases from V and 9 bases from J, the junction contained 5 bases not matched to a gene. CDR3 DNA: TGTGCCAGCAGTTTAGCGGGGGGGCTCGGTGAGCAGTTCTTC. Its translation: CASSLAGGLGEQFF.

This clone has just one count. V gene TRBV5-1 combines with J gene TRBJ2-3; 10 positions match TRBD2. CDR1 is SGHRS and CDR2 is YFSETQ in the germline V gene. The trim removed 6 bases at V and 7 bases at J, leaving 8 bases unmatched. The CDR3 totals 14 residues. CDR3 nucleotides: TGCGCCAGCATGCCTAGCGGGAGTGAAAATACGCAGTATTTT. It yields the protein CASMPSGSENTQYF.

With regard to this clone: The CDR3 carries no conserved terminal phenylalanine or tryptophan, so it likely arises from a read error. The chain joins TRBV30 to TRBJ1-2; 11 bases fit TRBD1. There are 14 residues in the CDR3. Germline CDR1 reads GTSNPN; CDR2 reads SVGIG (reference sequence). The junction had 8 bases not matched to a gene; V was cut back by 3 bases and J by 8 bases. CDR3 bases: TGTGCCTGGAGCCCCGGGACAGGGGGGTGGGGCTACACCATC. Its protein is CAWSPGTGGWGYTI.

This clone came up a few times. The chain carries TRBV19 and TRBJ2-5; a weak D match, TRBD2 (6 bases). The CDR3 extends over 14 amino acids. Trimming shortened V by 5 bases and J by 3 bases, and 13 bases separated the two germline ends. Germline CDR1 and CDR2: LNHDA and SQIVND (reference sequence). The CDR3 reads CASSPRTTEETQYF. CDR3 in DNA: TGTGCCAGTAGTCCAAGGACTACCGAAGAGACCCAGTACTTC.

The CDR3 loop reads CASSRTSGEQYF. The CDR3 DNA is TGTGCCAGCAGTCGTACTTCGGGCGAGCAGTACTTC. The chain has TRBV2 and TRBJ2-7, with no clear D. This CDR3 has 12 amino acids. Trimming removed 5 bases from V and 6 bases from J, with 11 bases in between. Germline V gene lookup returns CDR1 SNHLY and CDR2 FYNNEI.

The rearrangement uses TRBV15 and TRBJ1-5; the match to TRBD1 covers 9 bases. V dropped 3 bases and J dropped 10; count of bases not matched to a gene: 4. Germline lookup yields CDR1 LNHNV and CDR2 YYDKDF (reference sequence). The CDR3 runs to 13 residues. The CDR3 loop is CATSRTGGRPQHF. In DNA form, the CDR3 reads TGTGCCACCAGCAGGACAGGGGGGAGACCCCAGCATTTT.

On this clone: One junction end disagrees with the germline gene, perhaps due to a read error. The chain carries TRBV5-1 and TRBJ2-5; 7 nucleotides align to TRBD1. The CDR3 sequence is 14 residues long. Germline V gene data show CDR1 as SGHRS and CDR2 as YFSETQ. The CDR3 protein is CASRLGQTQETQYF. CDR3 coding DNA: TGCGCCAGCAGGTTGGGACAGACGCAAGAGACCCAGTACTTC. Drawing the rest from reference TRBV5-1 and TRBJ2-5, the complete variable domain is KAGVTQTPRYLIKTRGQQVTLSCSPISGHRSVSWYQQTPGQGLQFLFEYFSETQRNKGNFPGRFSGRQFSNSRSEMNVSTLELGDSALYLCASRLGQTQETQYFGPGTRLLVL.

The rearrangement uses TRBV19 and TRBJ1-1, with D perhaps matching TRBD1 (6 bases). CDR1 is LNHDA and CDR2 is SQIVND in the germline V gene (reference sequence). V lost 3 bases to trimming and J lost 11 bases, with 19 bases between them. There are 14 residues in the CDR3. CDR3 sequence: CASSILGTPVGAFF. Here the CDR3 DNA reads TGTGCCAGTAGTATTCTCGGGACACCGGTTGGTGCTTTCTTT.

The rearrangement uses TRBV19 and TRBJ1-5, with 7 nucleotides matching TRBD1. The V gene's germline CDR1 is LNHDA and CDR2 SQIVND (reference sequence). The junction had 17 bases not matched to a gene; V was cut back by 4 bases and J by 8 bases. This CDR3 is built from 17 residues. CDR3 DNA: TGTGCCAGTAGTACATCGACAGGGCCTTACATATCAGAGCCCCAGCATTTT. Translating gives CASSTSTGPYISEPQHF. Full variable domain (missing parts from reference TRBV19 and TRBJ1-5): DGGITQSPKYLFRKEGQNVTLSCEQNLNHDAMYWYRQDPGQGLRLIYYSQIVNDFQKGDIAEGYSVSREKKESFPLTVTSAQKNPTAFYLCASSTSTGPYISEPQHFGDGTRLSIL.

The chain is built from TRBV5-1 and TRBJ2-5; a possible D gene is TRBD2 (5 bases). Germline CDR1 is SGHRS and CDR2 is YFSETQ. The CDR3 loop spans 11 amino acids. Between the trimmed V and J ends, which lost 5 bases and 3 bases, there was a span of 5 bases. The CDR3, as DNA: TGCGCCAGCAGGGAGGAAGAGACCCAGTACTTC. This encodes CASREEETQYF.

This sequence joins TRBV5-1 and TRBJ2-5, with 9 bases lining up with TRBD1. Germline loops: CDR1 SGHRS, CDR2 YFSETQ. The ends lost 0 bases at V and 1 base at J; junction bases unmatched: 10. The CDR3 has 18 amino acids. The DNA of the CDR3 is TGCGCCAGCAGCTTGGGGTCCCGGACAGGGGCGGTCCAAGAGACCCAGTACTTC. Amino acid sequence: CASSLGSRTGAVQETQYF.